This T cell receptor beta chain was recorded in a study of prognosis after radiotherapy for stage I lung cancer. Study-level findings and limits: Lower values of Shannon entropy after stereotactic body radiation therapy were seen in patients who developed distant metastases.

This clonotype was observed many times. Its antigen is still unknown. Starting from genomic DNA, TCR beta CDR3 was amplified through two-round multiplex PCR. Primers (each specific to one TRBV or TRBJ gene) were used in first-round PCR. TCRdb re-called the multiplex PCR reads through MiXCR, storing one row per CDR3 protein. The table records around 17,000 distinct CDR3 sequences, 25% to 35% of them present only once. V shed 5 bases and J shed 5 bases, with 18 bases lying between them. This CDR3 region has 15 residues. The germline CDR1 and CDR2 sequences are SEHNR and FQNEAQ (reference sequence). This receptor was identified in a donor at least 50 years old with non-small cell lung cancer. Here the sequenced sample was PBMCs, taken before or after stereotactic body radiation therapy (not recorded which). V gene TRBV7-9 combines with J gene TRBJ2-5, with D perhaps matching TRBD2 (5 bases). As DNA, the CDR3 is TGTGCCAGCAGCCCCCAAGCGGTGGTCGGGGAGACCCAGTACTTC. It is translated as CASSPQAVVGETQYF.